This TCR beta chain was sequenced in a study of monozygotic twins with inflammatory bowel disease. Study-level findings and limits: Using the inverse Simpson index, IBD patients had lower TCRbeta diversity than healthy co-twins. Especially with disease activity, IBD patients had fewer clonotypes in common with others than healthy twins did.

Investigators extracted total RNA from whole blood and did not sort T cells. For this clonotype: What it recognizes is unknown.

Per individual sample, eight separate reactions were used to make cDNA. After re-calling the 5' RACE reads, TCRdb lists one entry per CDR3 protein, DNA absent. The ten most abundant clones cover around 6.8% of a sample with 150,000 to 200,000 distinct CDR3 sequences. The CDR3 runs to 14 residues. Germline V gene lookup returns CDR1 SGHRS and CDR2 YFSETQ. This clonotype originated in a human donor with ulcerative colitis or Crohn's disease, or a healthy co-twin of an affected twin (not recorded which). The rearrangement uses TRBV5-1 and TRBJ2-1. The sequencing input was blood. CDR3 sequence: CASSLANADREQFF.